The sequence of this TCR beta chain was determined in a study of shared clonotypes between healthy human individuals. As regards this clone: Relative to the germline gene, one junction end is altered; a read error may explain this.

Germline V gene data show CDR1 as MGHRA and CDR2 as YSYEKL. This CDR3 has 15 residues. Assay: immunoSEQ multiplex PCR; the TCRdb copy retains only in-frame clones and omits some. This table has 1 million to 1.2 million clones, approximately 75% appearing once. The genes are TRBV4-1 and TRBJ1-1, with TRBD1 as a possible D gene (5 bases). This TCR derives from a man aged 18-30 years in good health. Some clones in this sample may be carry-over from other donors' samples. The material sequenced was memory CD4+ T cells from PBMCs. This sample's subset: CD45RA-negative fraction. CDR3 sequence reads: CASSHNYRTHTGAFF. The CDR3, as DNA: TGCGCCAGCAGCCATAATTACAGGACTCACACTGGAGCTTTCTTT.